This T cell receptor (beta chain) appears in the sequencing data of a study of breast tumors, draining lymph nodes, adjacent tissues listed by TCRdb under 2016. In the study overall: The study compared TCR beta repertoires across tumor, adjacent nontumor tissue and axillary lymph nodes from breast cancer patients. In human breast cancer, the study set out to assess how tumor, surrounding tissue and draining lymph node repertoires relate to one another and whether T cells might be exchanged between them.

The table lists this clonotype with many counts. The target of this receptor is not known. The input lacks base qualities; no much larger clone sits a single base away. Measured from the cysteine to the phenylalanine, the CDR3 is 15 residues long. Of all the DNA, just the CDR3 is kept, 45 bases in frame from base 1. After removal of 5 bases from V and 3 bases from J, the junction retains 6 bases not matched to a gene. The germline V gene gives CDR1 as WSHSY and CDR2 as SAAADI. Paper-wide results and their limitations: Tumor T-cell repertoires showed less diversity than lymph node repertoires and more diversity than nontumor tissue repertoires, and tumor T-cell repertoires showed preferential V and J gene usage. A scenario in which most tumor T cells derive from the lymph node and then expand within tumor tissue was judged to be consistent with the data. The conclusion that tumor T cells originate in lymph nodes was framed as consistent with a hypothesis rather than directly demonstrated. Tumor and nontumor tissue repertoires were found to be significantly more similar in luminal-like than in basal-like breast cancer.

The reads were generated on an Illumina HiSeq 2000. TCR beta chain libraries were generated by multiplex PCR amplification. High-throughput sequencing was used to analyze the amplified TCR beta chain products. The raw public reads went through TCRdb reprocessing: fastp at Q25, MiXCR clone calling, in-frame beta chains kept. Under each unique CDR3 protein, matching rows form one entry showing the most common genes and DNA. In all, the sample holds 25,000 to 40,000 distinct CDR3 sequences, and less than 65% of those were seen once. The ten largest make up 15% to 20% of the sample. The chain is made from TRBV10-2 and TRBJ1-1; 10 of the junction bases match TRBD1. The specimen sequenced was breast tumor tissue. The TCR sequence derives from a female donor with breast cancer. Some clones in this sample may be carry-over from other donors' samples. In nucleotides, the sequence is TGCGCCAGCAGTAGGTCCGGGACAGGGGACACTGAAGCTTTCTTT. The encoded protein is CASSRSGTGDTEAFF.